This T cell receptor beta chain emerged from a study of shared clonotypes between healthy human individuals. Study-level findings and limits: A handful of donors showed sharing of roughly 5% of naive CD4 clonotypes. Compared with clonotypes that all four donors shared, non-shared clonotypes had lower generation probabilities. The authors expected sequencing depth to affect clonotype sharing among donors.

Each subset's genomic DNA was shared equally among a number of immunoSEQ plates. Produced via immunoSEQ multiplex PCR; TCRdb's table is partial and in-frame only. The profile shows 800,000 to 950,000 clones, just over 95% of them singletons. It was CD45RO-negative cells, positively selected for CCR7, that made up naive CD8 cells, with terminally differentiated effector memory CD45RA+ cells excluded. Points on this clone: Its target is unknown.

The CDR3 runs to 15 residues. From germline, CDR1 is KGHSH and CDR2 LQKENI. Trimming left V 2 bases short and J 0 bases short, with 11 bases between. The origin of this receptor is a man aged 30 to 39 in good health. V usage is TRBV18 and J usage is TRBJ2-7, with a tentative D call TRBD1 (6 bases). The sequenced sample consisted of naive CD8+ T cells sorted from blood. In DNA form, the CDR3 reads TGTGCCAGCTCACCAGGGGGCCTCCGCTCCTACGAGCAGTACTTC. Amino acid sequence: CASSPGGLRSYEQYF. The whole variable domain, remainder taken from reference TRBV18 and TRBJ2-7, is NAGVMQNPRHLVRRRGQEARLRCSPMKGHSHVYWYRQLPEEGLKFMVYLQKENIIDESGMPKERFSAEFPKEGPSILRIQQVVRGDSAAYFCASSPGGLRSYEQYFGPGTRLTVT.